The following is a TCR beta chain sequence with its context. This CDR3 has 13 amino acids. The J segment lost 3 bases and the V segment lost 2 bases, leaving 1 base of the junction unmatched. Looked up from germline, CDR1 is SGHNT and CDR2 is YENEEA. These data originate in a study of blood T cell repertoires in COVID-19. Authors' methods: By means of reference gene primer amplification, nucleated cell counts were estimated. Sequencing was performed with immunoSEQ multiplex PCR; in TCRdb, only in-frame clones are kept and a portion is missing. V, J and clone size were drawn from that table, and D and trimming were deduced from the DNA. The sample lists hundreds of thousands of clones; roughly nine tenths were seen once.

The receptor was isolated from a man aged 18 to 35 who had recovered from COVID-19. The sequenced material came from PBMCs or T cells enriched from blood (not recorded which). The V and J genes are TRBV11-3 and TRBJ2-7; TRBD1 matches 7 bases. The CDR3 reads CASSLRQGYEQYF. For the CDR3, the DNA is TGTGCCAGCAGCTTACGACAGGGCTACGAGCAGTACTTC. Filled out from reference TRBV11-3 and TRBJ2-7, the complete variable domain reads EAGVVQSPRYKIIEKKQPVAFWCNPISGHNTLYWYLQNLGQGPELLIRYENEEAVDDSQLPKDRFSAERLKGVDSTLKIQPAELGDSAVYLCASSLRQGYEQYFGPGTRLTVT.